The rows below give T cell receptor beta chains drawn from one sample of a study of OX40 agonist ivuxolimab in advanced cancers. The protocol was immunoSEQ multiplex PCR, while the TCRdb copy is restricted to in-frame clones and leaves out a portion. This repertoire shows approximately 110,000 clones, about 90% found once; its top ten account for 0.8% to 1%. Sequencing was performed on CD4+ or CD8+ T cells sorted from blood, taken in a trial of the OX40 agonist ivuxolimab. The receptor set was obtained from an adult with an advanced solid tumor such as melanoma, head and neck, liver or kidney cancer. CDR3s include the opening cysteine and the closing phenylalanine or tryptophan. The size of a clone is reported for some rows only, either as once, few or many, or as a class for expanded clones.

NA TRBV7-9 CASSPPADRQNEKLFF
few TRBV4-2 CASSQGVTVDYGYTF
NA TRBV11-3 CASSLDGGYNEQFF
NA TRBV10-3 CAISPGRGFFDEQYF
NA TRBV7-3 CASSSRTSGTYNEQFF
NA TRBV4-1 CASSQPGTGTDTQYF
once TRBV9 CASSSTGGRHTEAFF
once TRBV18 CASSPGLAGGQSSYEQYF
once TRBV19 CASSMTIYESEKLFF
NA TRBV6-5 CASRGYNEQFF
NA TRBV18 CASSPRNGGADTQYF
NA TRBV6-5 CASSYSTSNEQYF
NA TRBV9 CASSVGSGSGNTIYF
NA TRBV18 CASSRETGTGISEQYF
NA TRBV30 CAWMSGIGLTGELFF
NA TRBV7-9 CASSFAPPTEAFF
NA TRBV28 CASAGQGYEAFF
NA TRBV28 CASSPPTSGRVGGTQYF
once TRBV5-1 CASSLGPASTDTQYF
NA TRBV5-4 CASSLGGVDRWGAQYF
NA TRBV11-1 CASSARTGFDTQYF
once TRBV19 CASTTSTITDTQYF
NA TRBV28 CASSLWDGSMNTEAFF
NA TRBV7-3 CASSRTSGSLSYNEQFF
NA TRBV10-3 CAIRPGLAATSTDTQYF
NA TRBV7-9 CASSLGRAGNYGYTF
NA TRBV7-9 CASSLREGEDLATNEKLFF
NA TRBV6-6 CASSYPQGMSGNTIYF
NA TRBV5-4 CASSWGQGDLQPQHF
NA TRBV4-3 CASSQVSGRGNYGYTF
NA TRBV15 CATSRGGTGSYEQYF
few TRBV7-2 CASSSAGGAQPQHF
NA TRBV28 CASSPPGTSLGEQYF
NA TRBV7-8 CASSLGGGVDTQYF
NA TRBV2 CASSAGIGEAFF
NA TRBV5-1 CASSFLAGFGNEQFF
NA TRBV28 CASSFQLGAQHF